This is a list of T cell receptor beta chains from one sample in a study of blood T cell repertoires in COVID-19. The method was immunoSEQ multiplex PCR; TCRdb's version includes in-frame clones alone and lacks a portion of them. The sample contains about 140,000 clones, roughly 85% of which appear only once. The source material was PBMCs or T cells enriched from blood (not recorded which). The receptor source for this set is a woman aged 45 to 65 who had recovered from COVID-19. Both conserved end residues are part of each CDR3. The D gene is left open where the match is weak. The size entry is marked missing in some rows and otherwise reads once, few, many or a size class.

DNA,CDR3,length,D,J,V,size
TGTGCCAGCAGTACAAGGGACACTGCAGGAAACACCATATATTTT,CASSTRDTAGNTIYF,15,NA,TRBJ1-3,TRBV28,NA
TGTGCCAGCAATCGGAGAGGCGGCTACGAGCAGTACTTC,CASNRRGGYEQYF,13,NA,TRBJ2-7,TRBV6-5,NA
TGTGCCAGCAGCGTCTCTAGCGGGGGGTTCTACGAGCAGTACTTC,CASSVSSGGFYEQYF,15,TRBD2,TRBJ2-7,TRBV6-5,NA
TGTGCCAGCAGCAAAAATTCGGACATAGAAGCTTTCTTT,CASSKNSDIEAFF,13,NA,TRBJ1-1,TRBV5-4,few
TGTGCCAGCAGCTCCGGGACAGGGTCCTCTGGAAACACCATATATTTT,CASSSGTGSSGNTIYF,16,TRBD1,TRBJ1-3,TRBV7-2,NA
TGCGCCAGCAGCGCGTTTGGGACAGGAGACTACGAGCAGTACTTC,CASSAFGTGDYEQYF,15,TRBD1,TRBJ2-7,TRBV5-1,NA
TGTGCCAGCAGCTACAGGGGGCTCTACGAGCAGTACTTC,CASSYRGLYEQYF,13,TRBD1,TRBJ2-7,TRBV7-2,NA
TGTGCCAGCAGCTTAGGTGGCGGGAAAACAGATACGCAGTATTTT,CASSLGGGKTDTQYF,15,NA,TRBJ2-3,TRBV11-2,NA
TGCAGCGTCCAGCTACAGGGACGGGCGAACACTGAAGCTTTCTTT,CSVQLQGRANTEAFF,15,NA,TRBJ1-1,TRBV29-1,NA
TGTGCCAGCAGTTTACAGGGCGATACGCAGTATTTT,CASSLQGDTQYF,12,NA,TRBJ2-3,TRBV12-3/TRBV12-4,NA
TGTGCCAGCAGCTTGTGGACAGGGGACTACGAGCAGTACTTC,CASSLWTGDYEQYF,14,TRBD1,TRBJ2-7,TRBV5-5,few
TGTGCCAGCAGCCAAAACAGGGGGCACACCGGGGAGCTGTTTTTT,CASSQNRGHTGELFF,15,TRBD1,TRBJ2-2,TRBV14,NA
TGTGCCAGCAGTTCTAGCGGGAGCTACGAGCAGTACTTC,CASSSSGSYEQYF,13,TRBD2,TRBJ2-7,TRBV27,NA
TGTGCCAGTAGTATGGTAATGGGACTAGCGAGTGAGCAGTACTTC,CASSMVMGLASEQYF,15,TRBD2,TRBJ2-7,TRBV19,NA
TGTGCCAGCGAGGAGGGCCGGTTTACAGATACGCAGTATTTT,CASEEGRFTDTQYF,14,NA,TRBJ2-3,TRBV28,NA
TGTGCCATCAAAGACAGGAGCTCACCCCTCCACTTT,CAIKDRSSPLHF,12,NA,TRBJ1-6,TRBV10-3,NA
TGTGCCAGCAGTGGTTCGGGACTCTCCTACAATGAGCAGTTCTTC,CASSGSGLSYNEQFF,15,NA,TRBJ2-1,TRBV2,NA
TGTGCCAGCGGTGAAAGGACACGTAGCACAGATACGCAGTATTTT,CASGERTRSTDTQYF,15,NA,TRBJ2-3,TRBV3-1/TRBV3-2,NA
TGTGCCAGCACTCACAGGGTTGGGGATGGCAATCAGCCCCAGCATTTT,CASTHRVGDGNQPQHF,16,NA,TRBJ1-5,TRBV7-8,NA
TGTGCCAGCAGTCGACAGGGGGCATATGGCTACACCTTC,CASSRQGAYGYTF,13,TRBD1,TRBJ1-2,TRBV28,few
TGTGCCAGCTGGGTCGGGGGTAGCACAGATACGCAGTATTTT,CASWVGGSTDTQYF,14,NA,TRBJ2-3,TRBV13,NA
TGTGCCAGCAGCTTGGGAGGGACAGGGGGCGAGACCCAGTACTTC,CASSLGGTGGETQYF,15,TRBD1,TRBJ2-5,TRBV5-8,NA
TGTGCCAGCAGCGCTCGACTAGCGGGGGGCTACGAGCAGTACTTC,CASSARLAGGYEQYF,15,TRBD2,TRBJ2-7,TRBV9,many
TGTGCCAGCAGCCAAAACCGGGAGGGTACGCAGTATTTT,CASSQNREGTQYF,13,TRBD2,TRBJ2-3,TRBV3-1/TRBV3-2,NA
TGCGCCAGCAGCCAATACATGGACAGGGGCTATGGCTACACCTTC,CASSQYMDRGYGYTF,15,TRBD1,TRBJ1-2,TRBV4-1,NA
TGTGCCAGCTCACCAATGATCAGGGAAGACATTCAGTACTTC,CASSPMIREDIQYF,14,NA,TRBJ2-4,TRBV18,few
TGTGCCAGCAGCCATGGGACAGGGGGCGGCCCGAACACTGAAGCTTTCTTT,CASSHGTGGGPNTEAFF,17,TRBD1,TRBJ1-1,TRBV7-9,NA
TGTGCCAGCCGGACTAGCGGGGGGGCTAATACGCAGTATTTT,CASRTSGGANTQYF,14,TRBD2,TRBJ2-3,TRBV5-8,once
TGTGCCAGCAGCTCAGGCTCGGGAGGGGGTGGCTACACCTTC,CASSSGSGGGGYTF,14,NA,TRBJ1-2,TRBV7-3,NA
TGCGCCAGCTCCATCCTCGGCCTAGCGGGGGGGGATGAGCAGTTCTTC,CASSILGLAGGDEQFF,16,TRBD2,TRBJ2-1,TRBV5-1,NA
TGTGCCAGCAGCGAAAACCCGGGTCGTACCTACGAGCAGTACTTC,CASSENPGRTYEQYF,15,NA,TRBJ2-7,TRBV11-2,NA
TGTGCCAGCAGGTCTGGCGGGAACACAGATACGCAGTATTTT,CASRSGGNTDTQYF,14,NA,TRBJ2-3,TRBV28,once
TGTGCCAGTAGTACTCGACAGAGCTTGGATCCGAAACTGTTTTTT,CASSTRQSLDPKLFF,15,NA,TRBJ1-4,TRBV19,few
TGTGCCAGCAGTTTTGATGGGCTTAATGAAAAACTGTTTTTT,CASSFDGLNEKLFF,14,NA,TRBJ1-4,TRBV28,NA
TGTGCCAGCAGCAGGAGCGGGAGCTCCTACAATGAGCAGTTCTTC,CASSRSGSSYNEQFF,15,TRBD2,TRBJ2-1,TRBV7-9,NA
TGCGCCAGCAGCCCAGGGGGTAGTGGGGCCAACGTCCTGACTTTC,CASSPGGSGANVLTF,15,TRBD1,TRBJ2-6,TRBV5-1,once
TGTGCCAGCAGCCAAGTATTTGACACTGAAGCTTTCTTT,CASSQVFDTEAFF,13,NA,TRBJ1-1,TRBV3-1/TRBV3-2,once
TGTGCCAGTAGTATAGGCCCTGGACAGGCCAAAAACATTCAGTACTTC,CASSIGPGQAKNIQYF,16,NA,TRBJ2-4,TRBV19,NA
TGTGCCAGCTCACGACGGGAGGACACTGAAGCTTTCTTT,CASSRREDTEAFF,13,NA,TRBJ1-1,TRBV18,NA
TGTGCCAGCAGCCAAGAGACACCGTACGAGCAGTACTTC,CASSQETPYEQYF,13,NA,TRBJ2-7,TRBV3-1/TRBV3-2,once
TGTGCCAGCAGTGAAACAGGGGCGGGCACCGGGGAGCTGTTTTTT,CASSETGAGTGELFF,15,TRBD1,TRBJ2-2,TRBV6-4,few
TGTGCCTGGATGGGACAGGGCCTCTACGAGCAGTACTTC,CAWMGQGLYEQYF,13,TRBD1,TRBJ2-7,TRBV30,NA
TGTGCCAGCTCACGCTCAGGGGGGCCTGGGGCCAACGTCCTGACTTTC,CASSRSGGPGANVLTF,16,NA,TRBJ2-6,TRBV18,once
TGTGCCAGCAGCTTGGGACTAGCGGGGTACAATGAGCAGTTCTTC,CASSLGLAGYNEQFF,15,TRBD2,TRBJ2-1,TRBV7-2,NA
TGTGCCAGCAGCTTATCGGGACTAGCGGGGTACAATGAGCAGTTCTTC,CASSLSGLAGYNEQFF,16,TRBD2,TRBJ2-1,TRBV11-2,NA
TGTGCCAGCAGCAAATCACCGGGACTAGCGGGAGGGCCGGTTCGTTCCTACAATGAGCAGTTCTTC,CASSKSPGLAGGPVRSYNEQFF,22,TRBD2,TRBJ2-1,TRBV7-3,NA
TGTGCCAGCAGTCTCCACAGATCCTCTGGAAACACCATATATTTT,CASSLHRSSGNTIYF,15,NA,TRBJ1-3,TRBV28,NA
TGTGCCAGCAGGGGAATACAGGGAAGCGGTGGCTACACCTTC,CASRGIQGSGGYTF,14,NA,TRBJ1-2,TRBV27,NA
TGCGCCAGCAGCTCCGGGGGTTTCACAGATACGCAGTATTTT,CASSSGGFTDTQYF,14,NA,TRBJ2-3,TRBV5-1,NA
TGTGCCAGTAGTCAACAGGGGGCGAACACTGAAGCTTTCTTT,CASSQQGANTEAFF,14,TRBD1,TRBJ1-1,TRBV19,NA
TGCGCCAGCAGCCCCCGACTAGCGGGGGGCCGTCACACAGATACGCAGTATTTT,CASSPRLAGGRHTDTQYF,18,TRBD2,TRBJ2-3,TRBV4-1,NA
TGTGCCAGCAGCGTAGTCACAGGGACGAACACTGAAGCTTTCTTT,CASSVVTGTNTEAFF,15,NA,TRBJ1-1,TRBV9,NA
TGTGCTAGCAGCTTAACAGGGTCCCACGAGCAGTACTTC,CASSLTGSHEQYF,13,NA,TRBJ2-7,TRBV7-7,NA
TGTGCCAGCAGCCCGGGGATAGTTAATTCACCCCTCCACTTT,CASSPGIVNSPLHF,14,NA,TRBJ1-6,TRBV5-6,NA
TGTGCCAGCAGACCAGCGGGCGCAGATACGCAGTATTTT,CASRPAGADTQYF,13,NA,TRBJ2-3,TRBV5-6,NA